The T cell receptor beta chain described here comes from a study of T-cell memory formation after mild COVID-19. CDR3 length: 15 amino acids. Germline CDR1 is LNHNV and CDR2 is YYDKDF (reference sequence). V lost 4 bases and J 2 bases, leaving 15 bases between the germline ends. TCRdb used MiXCR to reprocess the 5' RACE reads, holding one entry per CDR3 protein. The sample comprises 450,000 or so distinct CDR3 sequences, around a quarter of which are singletons, and about an eighth rests with the top ten. Regarding the study as a whole: Nothing confirmed that second-wave clones peaking on day 37 were specific for SARS-CoV-2.

The table lists this clonotype with a few counts. Its antigen is not known. The chain joins TRBV15 to TRBJ2-7, with D uncertain. Source material: PBMCs or a T cell subset sorted from them (not recorded which). This clonotype was obtained from an adult woman who had mild COVID-19 (a few samples of this study predate the infection). Cell type and time point are not known. The CDR3 region is CATSIRLDTPYEQYF. The CDR3 coding sequence is TGTGCCACCAGCATCCGCCTGGATACTCCCTACGAGCAGTACTTC.